These 9 T cell receptor beta chains originate from one sample sequenced in a study of T-cell reconstitution after alpha-beta-depleted transplantation in children. Unique molecular identifiers were incorporated when the TCRbeta library was constructed. TCRdb re-called the PCR reads with MiXCR, one entry per CDR3 protein. The sample consists of 200,000 to 250,000 distinct CDR3 sequences, approximately 10% of them appearing once. The source was PBMCs, collected before TCRalphabeta/CD19-depleted stem cell transplant. Source of these receptors: a child younger than two with acute myeloid leukemia, due to receive a stem cell transplant.

The table lists this clonotype with many counts. The V call is TRBV10-3, the J call TRBJ2-7, with D possibly matching TRBD2 (6 bases). Trimming left V 6 bases short and J 4 bases short, with 13 bases between. Germline CDR1 is ENHRY and CDR2 is SYGVKD. The CDR3 length is 13 residues. The CDR3 DNA reads as TGTGCCATCAGCGTACTAGCTCGGTACGAGCAGTACTTC. As protein: CAISVLARYEQYF.

This clonotype was counted many times. The chain employs TRBV12-3 or TRBV12-4 and TRBJ1-1, with 9 bases lining up with TRBD1. The CDR3 runs to 14 residues. The trim removed 7 bases at V and 5 bases at J, leaving 8 bases unmatched. As DNA, the CDR3 is TGTGCCAGCACTATGGGGACAGGGAGGACTGAAGCTTTCTTT. Protein product: CASTMGTGRTEAFF.

Many counts were recorded for this clonotype. The CDR3 sequence: CATSDGSYEQYF. The CDR3 region has the DNA TGTGCCACCAGTGATGGGTCCTACGAGCAGTACTTC. The genes are TRBV24-1 and TRBJ2-7; no definite D call. CDR3 length equals 12 residues. Germline CDR1 reads KGHDR; CDR2 reads SFDVKD. Trimming took 3 bases from V and 1 from J, leaving 3 bases between them.

As for this clonotype: This may come from a read error, since a much larger clone is one base off. The chain employs TRBV12-3 or TRBV12-4 and TRBJ2-5; 7 bases line up with TRBD2. The CDR3 is 16 residues long. The CDR3 here is CASSLGGWANQETRYF. The CDR3 nucleotides read TGTGCCAGCAGTTTGGGGGGGTGGGCAAACCAAGAGACCCGGTACTTC.

In the case of this clonotype: It may be a read error: a sequence one base away is much more abundant. This rearrangement joins TRBV5-6 to TRBJ2-1; the D is unclear. The CDR3 covers 13 residues. Trimming took off 3 bases at V and 8 bases at J, with 12 bases between the two ends. The V gene's germline CDR1 is SGHDT and CDR2 YYEEEE. The CDR3 coding sequence is TGTGCCAGCAGCTCGCCAGCGCGCTATGAGCAGTTCTTC. As protein: CASSSPARYEQFF.

This clonotype occurred many times. V and J are TRBV12-3 or TRBV12-4 and TRBJ1-1; the match to TRBD1 covers 9 bases. The CDR3 runs 16 residues. Trimming at V came to 7 bases and at J to 1 base, leaving 10 bases not matched to a gene. CDR3: CASIIQGAVGNTEAFF. The CDR3 region has the DNA TGTGCCAGCATCATACAGGGGGCTGTCGGGAACACTGAAGCTTTCTTT.

This clonotype was observed at least ten times. The chain carries TRBV7-8 and TRBJ2-1; the match to TRBD2 covers 11 bases. CDR3 length: 14 amino acids. V shed 5 bases and J 9 bases; nucleotides not matched to a gene: 6. Germline-derived CDR1 and CDR2 are SGHVS and FQNEAQ. This CDR3 reads CASSPGTSGAEQFF. In DNA, the CDR3 is TGTGCCAGCAGCCCCGGGACTAGCGGAGCTGAGCAGTTCTTC.

This clonotype has ten or more counts. This chain uses TRBV7-2 with TRBJ1-5; D is possibly TRBD1 (6 bases). The germline gives CDR1 SGHTA, CDR2 FQGNSA. Trimming took off 5 bases at V and 4 bases at J, with 9 bases between the two ends. The CDR3 consists of 13 residues. The CDR3 DNA reads TGTGCCAGCAGCGTCGACAGGAATCAGCCCCAGCATTTT. It codes for CASSVDRNQPQHF.

Points on this clonotype: This sequence may be a read error, since a much larger clone differs from it by one base. Likely a read error: the CDR3 ends without its conserved phenylalanine or tryptophan. Here the CDR3 DNA reads TGCAGTGCTAGATCCCATAGGCTGGATACGCAGTATTAT. Its protein product is CSARSHRLDTQYY. V is TRBV20-1 and J is TRBJ2-3; D gene uncertain. Looked up from germline, CDR1 is DFQATT and CDR2 is SNEGSKA (reference sequence). V lost 2 bases and J 6 bases, leaving 12 bases between the germline ends. There are 13 residues in the CDR3.